This T cell receptor beta chain stems from a study of CD8+ T cells in alopecia areata. RNA was isolated and reverse transcribed to cDNA, the sequencing template. TCRdb keeps only in-frame clones here, not all; method: immunoSEQ multiplex PCR. The data hold approximately 3,800 clones, with approximately 74% observed a single time. The treatment here: oral pan-JAK inhibitor, 5-10 mg twice daily. Sampling of alopecia areata patients yielded lesional scalp punch biopsies as well as peripheral blood. Trimming left V 1 base short and J 6 bases short, with 9 bases between. The V gene's germline CDR1 is SGHDN and CDR2 FVKESK. The CDR3 is 13 residues long.

This TCR derives from a human donor with alopecia areata. The chain recombines TRBV14 with TRBJ1-2, with unresolved D. The sequencing used skin, collected at week 24, from a patient treated with tofacitinib. DNA of the CDR3: TGTGCCAGCAGCCAAGGACCTTGGGATGGCTACACCTTC. This sequence encodes CASSQGPWDGYTF.